Shown below are 13 T cell receptor beta chains from a single sample sequenced in a study of cytomegalovirus exposure and HLA in healthy donors. The PCR employed 60 Vbeta primers together with 13 Jbeta primers. The table came from immunoSEQ multiplex PCR; TCRdb's copy has only in-frame clones and leaves some out. The sample lists approximately 150,000 clones, about 80% occurring once. The sample was PBMCs. The receptors originated from a woman aged 40 to 50 in good health and CMV-seronegative.

The chain carries TRBV6-1 and TRBJ1-1; no clear D gene. V was pared by 1 base and J by 5 bases, with 11 bases between. The length of the CDR3 is 14 residues. Germline CDR1 is MNHNS and CDR2 is SASEGT. In nucleotides, the CDR3 is TGTGCCAGCAGTGAAGTAATAGTAGAAACTGAAGCTTTCTTT. Encoded protein: CASSEVIVETEAFF.

This sequence joins TRBV27 and TRBJ2-7; 9 bases map to TRBD1. The V gene end was trimmed by 6 bases and the J gene end by 6 bases; junction bases not matched to a gene: 6. CDR3 length: 13 residues. Germline V gene data show CDR1 as MNHEY and CDR2 as SMNVEV (reference sequence). The CDR3 sequence: CASSWTGVSEQYF. The DNA of the CDR3 is TGTGCCAGCAGCTGGACAGGGGTGTCCGAGCAGTACTTC.

The chain is built from TRBV5-1 and TRBJ2-6; D is perhaps TRBD1 (6 bases). The V gene's germline CDR1 is SGHRS and CDR2 YFSETQ. The CDR3 is 15 amino acids. Trimming left V 3 bases short and J 2 bases short, with 9 bases between. CDR3 region: CASSSGVAGANVLTF. The DNA of the CDR3 is TGCGCCAGCAGCTCAGGGGTGGCTGGGGCCAACGTCCTGACTTTC. Complete variable domain (other parts from reference TRBV5-1 and TRBJ2-6): KAGVTQTPRYLIKTRGQQVTLSCSPISGHRSVSWYQQTPGQGLQFLFEYFSETQRNKGNFPGRFSGRQFSNSRSEMNVSTLELGDSALYLCASSSGVAGANVLTFGAGSRLTVL.

This sequence joins TRBV10-1 and TRBJ1-1; TRBD1 is a possible D gene (6 bases). Germline V gene data show CDR1 as WNHNN and CDR2 as SYGVQD (reference sequence). CDR3 length: 17 residues. Deletions cut 10 bases from V and 0 bases from J, with 24 bases between. The CDR3 DNA reads TGCGCCATCTACTGGGGAACTGAGGGGGTAGTGAACACTGAAGCTTTCTTT. Amino acids: CAIYWGTEGVVNTEAFF.

This clone occurred a few times. The V gene is TRBV11-2, the J gene TRBJ1-1, with 9 bases that match TRBD1. Losses at the gene ends were 5 bases for V and 1 base for J; bases not matched to a gene: 2. This CDR3 comprises 14 residues. CDR1 is SGHAT, CDR2 FQNNGV, per germline. CDR3 sequence reads: CASSATGGNTEAFF. The CDR3 DNA reads TGTGCCAGCAGCGCGACAGGGGGGAACACTGAAGCTTTCTTT.

The CDR3 region has the DNA TGTGCCAGCAGGGGGCTAGTTGACGAGCAGTACTTC. Its translation: CASRGLVDEQYF. The V and J genes are TRBV27 and TRBJ2-7; D may be TRBD1 (5 bases). The CDR3 is made up of 12 amino acids. The V and J ends lost 6 bases and 5 bases respectively, with 11 bases between them. Germline values: CDR1 MNHEY, CDR2 SMNVEV (reference sequence).

The chain combines TRBV25-1 with TRBJ1-4; TRBD1 is a possible D gene (5 bases). CDR1 is MGHDK, CDR2 SYGVNS, per germline. Trimming stripped 7 bases from V and 6 bases from J, with 18 bases between. The CDR3 is 15 amino acids. The CDR3 loop reads CASTSAGTGHEKLFF. In DNA form, the CDR3 reads TGTGCCAGCACCTCAGCGGGCACAGGACATGAAAAACTGTTTTTT.

The chain employs TRBV7-3 and TRBJ2-2; 7 bases are shared with TRBD1. The CDR3 loop spans 14 amino acids. Germline V gene data show CDR1 as SGHTA and CDR2 as FQGTGA. V dropped 6 bases and J dropped 6; count of bases not matched to a gene: 7. The CDR3 nucleotides read TGTGCCAGCAGGTCCAGGGGGTCTCCCGGGGAGCTGTTTTTT. Translation: CASRSRGSPGELFF.

This chain uses TRBV5-1 with TRBJ2-1; TRBD2 matches at 9 bases. The CDR3 length is 15 residues. V shed 4 bases, J shed 5 bases, and the junction held 7 bases outside the gene matches. CDR1 is SGHRS and CDR2 is YFSETQ in the germline V gene. CDR3 region: CASSTSGTSHNEQFF. The CDR3 region has the DNA TGCGCCAGCAGCACCTCGGGGACTAGCCACAATGAGCAGTTCTTC.

This chain links TRBV27 with TRBJ2-1; TRBD1 matches at 8 bases. Trimming at V came to 5 bases and at J to 6 bases, leaving 6 bases not matched to a gene. The CDR3 spans 14 residues. The V gene's germline CDR1 is MNHEY and CDR2 SMNVEV (reference sequence). Written as DNA, the CDR3 is TGTGCCAGCAGTGCTCGGACAGGGATCAATGAGCAGTTCTTC. Translated: CASSARTGINEQFF.

The chain couples TRBV28 to TRBJ1-2; D gene uncertain. The germline CDR1 and CDR2 sequences are MDHEN and SYDVKM. V was clipped by 5 bases and J by 8 bases, with 12 bases between them. The CDR3 totals 12 residues. Here the CDR3 DNA reads TGTGCCAGCAGTGGGAGAGCGGAAGGCTACACCTTC. Translating gives CASSGRAEGYTF.

The J gene is TRBJ1-4, the V gene TRBV19; TRBD1 is a possible D gene (5 bases). With 5 bases removed from V and 11 bases from J, the gap between germline ends came to 12 bases. This CDR3 has 12 amino acids. Germline CDR1 LNHDA, CDR2 SQIVND (reference sequence). This CDR3 is CASSPQTDKLFF. CDR3 coding DNA: TGTGCCAGTAGTCCACAGACAGACAAACTGTTTTTT.

The J gene is TRBJ1-2, the V gene TRBV4-2, with a possible D match to TRBD1 (5 bases). Trimming pared 4 bases from V and 7 bases from J, leaving 13 bases between. The CDR3 is 13 residues long. Per the germline V gene, CDR1 is LGHNA and CDR2 is YNFKEQ. DNA for the CDR3: TGTGCCAGCAGCCCCCTGACAGTAGGTGGCTACACCTTC. This sequence encodes CASSPLTVGGYTF.